This T cell receptor (beta chain) was recovered during a study of OX40 agonist ivuxolimab in advanced cancers. Overall study: Ivuxolimab, which patients received intravenously every 2 weeks, was dosed at 0.01 to 10 mg/kg. Approximately 41% of patients had received prior checkpoint inhibitor therapy.

Sequencing used immunoSEQ multiplex PCR; TCRdb keeps in-frame clones, though not all of them. The table has approximately 26,000 clones, 60% to 80% seen once. Trimming took 4 bases from V and 5 from J, leaving 11 bases between them. Looked up from germline, CDR1 is MNHEY and CDR2 is SVGAGI. This CDR3 contains 13 residues. The sequencing here drew on CD4+ or CD8+ T cells sorted from blood, taken in a trial of the OX40 agonist ivuxolimab. The chain is built from TRBV6-5 and TRBJ2-5; perhaps D is TRBD1 or TRBD2 (6 bases each). This TCR came from an adult with an advanced solid tumor such as melanoma, head and neck, liver or kidney cancer. The CDR3: CASSWGAGETQYF. CDR3 nucleotides: TGTGCCAGCAGTTGGGGGGCCGGGGAGACCCAGTACTTC.